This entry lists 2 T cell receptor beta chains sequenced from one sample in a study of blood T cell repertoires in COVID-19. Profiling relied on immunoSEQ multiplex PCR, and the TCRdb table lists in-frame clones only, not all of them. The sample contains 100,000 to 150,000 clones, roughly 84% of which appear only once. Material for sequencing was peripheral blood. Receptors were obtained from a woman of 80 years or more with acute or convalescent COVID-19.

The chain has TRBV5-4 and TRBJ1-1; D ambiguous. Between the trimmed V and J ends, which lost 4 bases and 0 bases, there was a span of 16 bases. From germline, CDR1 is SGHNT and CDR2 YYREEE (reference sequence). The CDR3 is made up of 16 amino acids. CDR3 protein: CASSLFPQSVNTEAFF. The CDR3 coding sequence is TGTGCCAGCAGCCTCTTCCCACAGAGTGTGAACACTGAAGCTTTCTTT.

The CDR3 reads CASSPTRTGRYNEQFF. The DNA for the CDR3 is TGTGCCAGCAGTCCTACTCGGACAGGGCGGTACAATGAGCAGTTCTTC. The rearrangement joins TRBV28 to TRBJ2-1; TRBD1 agrees at 8 bases. The CDR3 contains 16 residues. From germline, CDR1 is MDHEN and CDR2 SYDVKM. Trimming removed 5 bases from V and 4 bases from J; junction bases left unmatched: 10.